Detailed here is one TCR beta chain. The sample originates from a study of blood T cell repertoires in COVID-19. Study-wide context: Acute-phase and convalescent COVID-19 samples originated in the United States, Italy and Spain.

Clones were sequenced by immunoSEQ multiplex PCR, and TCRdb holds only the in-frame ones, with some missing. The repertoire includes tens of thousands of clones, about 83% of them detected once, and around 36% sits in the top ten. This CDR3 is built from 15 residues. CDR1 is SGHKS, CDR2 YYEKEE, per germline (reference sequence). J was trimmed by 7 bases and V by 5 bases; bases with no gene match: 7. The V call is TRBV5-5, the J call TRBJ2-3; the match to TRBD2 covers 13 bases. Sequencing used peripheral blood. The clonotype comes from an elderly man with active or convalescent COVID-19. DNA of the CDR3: TGTGCCAGCAGGGACGGACTAGCGGGAGAATATACGCAGTATTTT. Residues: CASRDGLAGEYTQYF.